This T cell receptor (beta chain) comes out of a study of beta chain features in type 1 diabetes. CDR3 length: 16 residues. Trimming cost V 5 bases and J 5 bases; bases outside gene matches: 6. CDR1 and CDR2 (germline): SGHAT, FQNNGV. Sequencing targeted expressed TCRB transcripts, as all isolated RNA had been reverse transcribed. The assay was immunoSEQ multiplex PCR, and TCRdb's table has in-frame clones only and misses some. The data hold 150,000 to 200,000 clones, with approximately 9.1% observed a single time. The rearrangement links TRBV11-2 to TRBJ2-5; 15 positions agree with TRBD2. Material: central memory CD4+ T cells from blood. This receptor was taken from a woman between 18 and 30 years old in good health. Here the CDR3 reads CASSRTSGGAGETQYF. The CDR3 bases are TGTGCCAGCAGCAGGACTAGCGGGGGGGCCGGGGAGACCCAGTACTTC.